This T cell receptor (beta chain) comes out of a study of CD8+ T cells in alopecia areata. Study background: The study gave tofacitinib for 6 to 18 months, then 6 months off drug.

In each case, RNA was isolated and then reverse transcribed into cDNA as the sequencing template. Profiling relied on immunoSEQ multiplex PCR, and the TCRdb table lists in-frame clones only, not all of them. Of 100,000 to 150,000 clones in the sample, about 47% were seen once. This clone was seen a few times. Its cognate antigen is unknown. This CDR3 contains 14 residues. The V gene's germline CDR1 is SQVTM and CDR2 ANQGSEA. V shed 6 bases and J 5 bases; nucleotides not matched to a gene: 7. Study-wide results and limits: Higher clonality was seen in lesional scalp than in normal scalp, especially in alopecia totalis/universalis.

The sample in question was CD8+ T cells sorted from blood, obtained at week 0. This receptor was taken from a human donor with alopecia areata. V is TRBV29-1 and J is TRBJ2-5; 12 bases are shared with TRBD1. The CDR3 loop reads CSVTGTGGLETQYF. In DNA form, the CDR3 reads TGCAGCGTCACCGGGACAGGGGGCTTGGAGACCCAGTACTTC. Drawing the rest from reference TRBV29-1 and TRBJ2-5, the complete variable domain is SAVISQKPSRDICQRGTSLTIQCQVDSQVTMMFWYRQQPGQSLTLIATANQGSEATYESGFVIDKFPISRPNLTFSTLTVSNMSPEDSSIYLCSVTGTGGLETQYFGPGTRLLVL.